The 18 T cell receptor beta chains below all came from one sample that was sequenced in a study of blood T cell repertoires in COVID-19. Generated by immunoSEQ multiplex PCR, the TCRdb table keeps only in-frame clones and is missing some. The table lists under 450,000 clones, approximately 91% of them singletons. The source material was peripheral blood. Source of these receptors: a woman aged 35 to 49 with COVID-19, enrolled during active disease.

V gene TRBV6-4 combines with J gene TRBJ1-2; a weak D match, TRBD1 (5 bases). The CDR3 has 15 amino acids. V gave up 2 bases and J gave up 2 bases, with 12 bases separating them. The V gene's germline CDR1 is MRHNA and CDR2 SNTAGT. The CDR3 loop reads CASSDGEGQNYGYTF. As DNA, the CDR3 is TGTGCCAGCAGTGACGGGGAGGGGCAGAACTATGGCTACACCTTC.

The chain links TRBV6-5 to TRBJ1-2, with TRBD1 identical over 8 bases. With 6 bases clipped from V and 7 bases from J, the junction kept 7 bases outside the gene matches. This CDR3 comprises 13 residues. The germline CDR1 and CDR2 sequences are MNHEY and SVGAGI. This CDR3 is CASRDRVLSGYTF. Written as DNA, the CDR3 is TGTGCCAGCAGGGACAGGGTTCTTTCTGGCTACACCTTC.

Here the CDR3 DNA reads TGTGCCACCAGCAGCCCCTGGACTGGGTTTGGCTACACCTTC. Its translation: CATSSPWTGFGYTF. V usage is TRBV15 and J usage is TRBJ1-2; D is ambiguous. From germline, CDR1 is LNHNV and CDR2 YYDKDF (reference sequence). Deletions cut 3 bases from V and 7 bases from J, with 15 bases between. The CDR3 runs to 14 residues.

This rearrangement joins TRBV20-1 to TRBJ2-3; 8 positions match TRBD1. The CDR3 consists of 15 residues. The J segment lost 1 base and the V segment lost 3 bases, leaving 6 bases of the junction unmatched. Germline V CDR1 and CDR2: DFQATT, SNEGSKA (reference sequence). CDR3 amino acids: CSASVTRGRTDTQYF. CDR3 DNA: TGCAGTGCTAGTGTCACCAGGGGGCGCACAGATACGCAGTATTTT.

This chain connects TRBV4-1 to TRBJ1-6, with D unclear. The germline CDR1 and CDR2 sequences are MGHRA and YSYEKL. Between the trimmed V and J ends, which lost 0 bases and 9 bases, there was a span of 6 bases. The CDR3 extends over 13 amino acids. CDR3 amino acids: CASSQDSGSPLHF. In nucleotides, the CDR3 is TGCGCCAGCAGCCAAGATTCGGGTTCACCCCTCCACTTT.

This clone was seen once. The chain joins TRBV7-9 to TRBJ1-2, with D possibly matching TRBD1 (5 bases). Looked up from germline, CDR1 is SEHNR and CDR2 is FQNEAQ (reference sequence). V dropped 4 bases and J dropped 4 bases, with 16 bases sitting between them. This CDR3 comprises 15 residues. CDR3: CASSSARQSFYGYTF. In DNA form, the CDR3 reads TGTGCCAGCAGCTCTGCTAGACAGAGCTTCTATGGCTACACCTTC.

This clone was counted a single time. J is TRBJ1-4 and V is TRBV11-2; D is ambiguous. The CDR3 covers 15 residues. V was shortened by 2 bases and J by 8 bases, with 15 bases between the two germline ends. The germline V gene encodes CDR1 SGHAT and CDR2 FQNNGV. The CDR3 sequence is CASSLTHRPIEKLFF. CDR3 sequence (DNA): TGTGCCAGCAGCTTAACCCACCGTCCTATCGAAAAACTGTTTTTT.

J is TRBJ1-1 and V is TRBV7-9, with unresolved D. Germline CDR1 and CDR2: SEHNR and FQNEAQ (reference sequence). The CDR3 is 14 amino acids. Trimming pared 1 base from V and 7 bases from J, leaving 13 bases between. CDR3 in DNA: TGTGCCAGCAGCTTAGTGAGAGGCAATCTTGAAGCTTTCTTT. Translation: CASSLVRGNLEAFF. Using reference TRBV7-9 and TRBJ1-1 for the parts outside the CDR3, the full variable domain is DTGVSQNPRHKITKRGQNVTFRCDPISEHNRLYWYRQTLGQGPEFLTYFQNEAQLEKSRLLSDRFSAERPKGSFSTLEIQRTEQGDSAMYLCASSLVRGNLEAFFGQGTRLTVV.

V and J are TRBV7-9 and TRBJ1-1, with D hard to call. This CDR3 comprises 14 residues. V was pared by 2 bases and J by 1 base, with 8 bases between. Germline values: CDR1 SEHNR, CDR2 FQNEAQ (reference sequence). The CDR3, as DNA: TGTGCCAGCAGCTTACCAGGAGGGAACACTGAAGCTTTCTTT. Its protein product is CASSLPGGNTEAFF.

The CDR3 loop reads CASSQDLGANEKLFF. The CDR3 DNA reads TGCGCCAGCAGCCAAGACTTGGGAGCTAATGAAAAACTGTTTTTT. This chain uses TRBV4-3 with TRBJ1-4, with no clear D. The CDR3 consists of 15 residues. V was trimmed by 0 bases and J by 3 bases, leaving 8 bases between them. Germline loops: CDR1 LGHNA, CDR2 YSLEER.

The chain uses TRBV9 and TRBJ1-3; 10 positions agree with TRBD1. CDR1 and CDR2 from the germline V gene are SGDLS and YYNGEE. The CDR3 totals 17 residues. V trimming: 3 bases; J trimming: 0 bases; junction bases outside the gene matches: 6. In nucleotides, the CDR3 is TGTGCCAGCAGCGCGACAGGGGGCTGGAGCTCTGGAAACACCATATATTTT. Protein sequence: CASSATGGWSSGNTIYF.

The rearrangement joins TRBV28 to TRBJ2-1, with 8 bases identical to TRBD1. Germline lookup yields CDR1 MDHEN and CDR2 SYDVKM. V shed 6 bases, J shed 2 bases, and the junction held 6 bases outside the gene matches. This CDR3 region has 15 residues. The CDR3, as DNA: TGTGCCAGCAGCACAAGGACAGGGACCTACAATGAGCAGTTCTTC. Translation: CASSTRTGTYNEQFF.

This chain uses TRBV7-2 with TRBJ2-7, with 9 bases identical to TRBD2. The germline CDR1 and CDR2 sequences are SGHTA and FQGNSA. Unmatched junction bases numbered 4, after V lost 0 bases and J lost 4 bases. The CDR3 runs to 15 residues. CDR3 in amino acids: CASSLATGLAYEQYF. CDR3 bases: TGTGCCAGCAGCTTAGCCACAGGACTAGCGTACGAGCAGTACTTC.

The chain is built from TRBV7-6 and TRBJ1-1; D is ambiguous. V gave up 5 bases and J gave up 2 bases, with 18 bases separating them. The CDR3 runs to 16 residues. Germline V gene lookup returns CDR1 SGHVS and CDR2 FNYEAQ. CDR3: CASSPTVNGRNTEAFF. The CDR3 nucleotides read TGTGCCAGCAGCCCAACAGTTAACGGCCGCAACACTGAAGCTTTCTTT.

The V gene is TRBV19, the J gene TRBJ2-7, with 7 bases aligning to TRBD1. V lost 8 bases, J lost 4 bases, and 5 bases stayed unmatched. The germline CDR1 and CDR2 sequences are LNHDA and SQIVND (reference sequence). The CDR3 spans 12 residues. The CDR3 DNA follows: TGTGCCAGTCGGGACAGCTGGTACGAGCAGTACTTC. Its protein product is CASRDSWYEQYF.

The chain is built from TRBV19 and TRBJ2-1, with TRBD1 matching 9 bases. Per germline, CDR1 LNHDA and CDR2 SQIVND (reference sequence). CDR3 size: 14 residues. The ends lost 9 bases at V and 8 bases at J; junction bases unmatched: 11. CDR3 protein: CASTWGQGSDEQFF. The CDR3 bases are TGTGCCAGCACCTGGGGACAGGGAAGCGATGAGCAGTTCTTC.

This chain connects TRBV28 to TRBJ1-2, with 7 bases identical to TRBD1. This CDR3 has 14 amino acids. Germline V lookup: CDR1 MDHEN, CDR2 SYDVKM. With 1 base clipped from V and 4 bases from J, the junction kept 3 bases outside the gene matches. CDR3 sequence (DNA): TGTGCCAGCAGTTTATCGGAGGGGGCCTATGGCTACACCTTC. Protein sequence: CASSLSEGAYGYTF.

This rearrangement joins TRBV11-2 to TRBJ1-4; 12 nucleotides agree with TRBD1. Trimming cost V 5 bases and J 7 bases; bases outside gene matches: 8. This CDR3 comprises 16 residues. CDR1 is SGHAT, CDR2 FQNNGV, per germline. The CDR3 here is CASSSQRDRGLEKLFF. In DNA, the CDR3 is TGTGCCAGCAGCAGCCAACGGGACAGGGGGCTTGAAAAACTGTTTTTT.